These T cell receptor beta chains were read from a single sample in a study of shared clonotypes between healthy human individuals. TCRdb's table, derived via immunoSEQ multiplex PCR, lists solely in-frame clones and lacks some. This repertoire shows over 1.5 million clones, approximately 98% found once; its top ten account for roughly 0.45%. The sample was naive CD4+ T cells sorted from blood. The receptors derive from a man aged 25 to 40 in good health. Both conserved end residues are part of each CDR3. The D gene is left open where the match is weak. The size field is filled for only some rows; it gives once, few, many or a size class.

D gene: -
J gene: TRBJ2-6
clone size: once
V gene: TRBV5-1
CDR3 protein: CASSLAGGANVLTF
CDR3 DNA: TGCGCCAGCAGCTTGGCAGGAGGGGCCAACGTCCTGACTTTC

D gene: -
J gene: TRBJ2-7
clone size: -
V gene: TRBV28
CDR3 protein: CASTPGGSSYEQYF
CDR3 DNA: TGTGCCAGCACCCCCGGAGGGAGCTCCTACGAGCAGTACTTC

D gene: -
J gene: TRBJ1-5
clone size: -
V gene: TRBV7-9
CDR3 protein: CASSKDRSFNQPQHF
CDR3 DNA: TGTGCCAGCAGCAAAGACAGGTCCTTCAATCAGCCCCAGCATTTT

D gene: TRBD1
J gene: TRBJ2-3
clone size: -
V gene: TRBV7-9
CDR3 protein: CGSVRDRLTDTQYF
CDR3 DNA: TGTGGTAGCGTCCGGGACAGGCTCACAGATACGCAGTATTTT

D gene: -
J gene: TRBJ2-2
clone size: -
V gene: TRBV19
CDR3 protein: CASRREGSFTGELFF
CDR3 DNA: TGTGCCAGTAGAAGAGAGGGTAGTTTCACCGGGGAGCTGTTTTTT

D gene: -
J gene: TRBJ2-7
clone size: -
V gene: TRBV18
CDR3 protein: CASSPSGDEQYF
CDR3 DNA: TGTGCCAGCTCACCATCCGGAGACGAGCAGTACTTC

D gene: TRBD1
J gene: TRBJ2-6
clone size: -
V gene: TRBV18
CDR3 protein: CASSPFGQGASGANVLTF
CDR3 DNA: TGTGCCAGCTCACCGTTCGGACAGGGGGCATCTGGGGCCAACGTCCTGACTTTC

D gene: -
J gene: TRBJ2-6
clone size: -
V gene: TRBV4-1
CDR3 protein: CAGYTLGRAGLSGANVLTF
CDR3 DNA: TGCGCCGGCTATACTTTAGGCAGGGCCGGTCTCTCCGGGGCCAACGTCCTGACTTTC

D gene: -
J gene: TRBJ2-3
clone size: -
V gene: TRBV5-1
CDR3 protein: CASSSQGTDTQYF
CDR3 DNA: TGCGCCAGCAGCTCCCAGGGAACAGATACGCAGTATTTT

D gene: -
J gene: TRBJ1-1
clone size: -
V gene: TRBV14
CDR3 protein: CASSQQAGTEAFF
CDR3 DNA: TGTGCCAGCAGCCAACAGGCGGGAACTGAAGCTTTCTTT

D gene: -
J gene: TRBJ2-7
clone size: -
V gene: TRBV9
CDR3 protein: CASSPVRDEQYF
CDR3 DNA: TGTGCCAGCAGCCCGGTAAGGGACGAGCAGTACTTC

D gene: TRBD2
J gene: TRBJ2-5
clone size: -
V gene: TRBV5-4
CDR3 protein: CASSPRTSEETQYF
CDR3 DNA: TGTGCCAGCAGCCCACGGACTAGCGAAGAGACCCAGTACTTC

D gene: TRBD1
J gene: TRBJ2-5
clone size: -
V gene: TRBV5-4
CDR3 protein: CASSLPTGVHQETQYF
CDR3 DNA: TGTGCCAGCAGCTTACCGACAGGGGTACACCAAGAGACCCAGTACTTC

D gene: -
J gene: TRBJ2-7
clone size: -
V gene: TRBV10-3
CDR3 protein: CAISPTRGRASYEQYF
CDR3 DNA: TGTGCCATCAGCCCCACCCGAGGGCGGGCTTCCTACGAGCAGTACTTC

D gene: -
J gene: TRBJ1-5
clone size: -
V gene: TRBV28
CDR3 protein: CASSERVLDQPQHF
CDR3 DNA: TGTGCCAGCAGTGAGAGGGTGCTCGACCAGCCCCAGCATTTT

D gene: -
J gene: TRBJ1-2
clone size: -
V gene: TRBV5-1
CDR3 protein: CASSFGTRGEVYGYTF
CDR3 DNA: TGCGCCAGCAGCTTTGGCACCAGAGGGGAGGTCTATGGCTACACCTTC

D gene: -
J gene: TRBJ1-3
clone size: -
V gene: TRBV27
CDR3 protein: CASSSRQGNTIYF
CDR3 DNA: TGTGCCAGCAGTTCCCGACAGGGAAACACCATATATTTT

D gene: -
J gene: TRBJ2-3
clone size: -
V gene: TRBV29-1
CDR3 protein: CSVDGVDGASTDTQYF
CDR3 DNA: TGCAGCGTTGATGGTGTGGACGGGGCTAGCACAGATACGCAGTATTTT

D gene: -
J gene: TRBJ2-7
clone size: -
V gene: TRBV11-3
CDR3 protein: CASSLGAREQYF
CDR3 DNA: TGTGCCAGCAGCTTAGGGGCGCGGGAGCAGTACTTC

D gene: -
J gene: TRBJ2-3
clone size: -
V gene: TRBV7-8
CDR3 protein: CASSLLGSTDTQYF
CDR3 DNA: TGTGCCAGCAGCTTACTCGGGAGCACAGATACGCAGTATTTT

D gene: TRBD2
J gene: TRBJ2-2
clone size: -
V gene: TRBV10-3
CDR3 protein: CAITSGREGTGELFF
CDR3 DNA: TGTGCCATCACCTCGGGCAGGGAGGGCACCGGGGAGCTGTTTTTT

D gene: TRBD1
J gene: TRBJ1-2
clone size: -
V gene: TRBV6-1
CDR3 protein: CASSGGTRGKDVGF
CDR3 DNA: TGTGCCAGCAGTGGAGGAACCAGGGGGAAAGACGTCGGCTTC

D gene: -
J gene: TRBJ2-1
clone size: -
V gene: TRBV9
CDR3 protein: CASSVAPTTYEQFF
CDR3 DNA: TGTGCCAGCAGCGTAGCACCCACAACATATGAGCAGTTCTTC

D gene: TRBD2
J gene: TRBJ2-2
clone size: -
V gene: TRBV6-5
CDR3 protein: CASSYGAGARGGELFF
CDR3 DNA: TGTGCCAGCAGTTACGGGGCGGGAGCGAGAGGCGGGGAGCTGTTTTTT

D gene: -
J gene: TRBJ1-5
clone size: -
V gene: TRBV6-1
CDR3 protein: CASSEVAGNQPQHF
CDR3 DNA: TGTGCCAGCAGTGAAGTTGCGGGAAATCAGCCCCAGCATTTT

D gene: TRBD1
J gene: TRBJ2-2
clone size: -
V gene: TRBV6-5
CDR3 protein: CASRGGQSTGELFF
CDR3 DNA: TGTGCCAGCAGAGGGGGACAGAGCACCGGGGAGCTGTTTTTT

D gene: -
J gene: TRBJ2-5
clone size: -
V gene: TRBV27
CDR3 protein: CASSFRGKGETQYF
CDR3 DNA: TGTGCCAGCAGTTTCCGCGGGAAGGGTGAGACCCAGTACTTC

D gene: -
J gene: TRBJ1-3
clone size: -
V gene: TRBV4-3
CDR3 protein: CASSQAVSGNTIYF
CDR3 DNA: TGCGCCAGCAGCCAAGCAGTCTCTGGAAACACCATATATTTT

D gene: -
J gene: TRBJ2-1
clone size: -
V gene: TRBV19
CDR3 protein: CASMGLAHNEQFF
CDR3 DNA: TGTGCCAGTATGGGTCTGGCCCACAATGAGCAGTTCTTC

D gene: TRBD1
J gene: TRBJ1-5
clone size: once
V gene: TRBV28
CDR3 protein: CASRGQGAYSNQPQHF
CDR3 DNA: TGTGCCAGCAGGGGACAGGGGGCGTATAGCAATCAGCCCCAGCATTTT

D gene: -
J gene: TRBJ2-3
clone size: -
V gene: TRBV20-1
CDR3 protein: CSAHATDTQYF
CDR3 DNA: TGCAGTGCCCACGCTACAGATACGCAGTATTTT

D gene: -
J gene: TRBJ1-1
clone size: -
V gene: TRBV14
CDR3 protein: CASSQDLGAEAFF
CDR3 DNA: TGTGCCAGCAGCCAAGATTTAGGGGCTGAAGCTTTCTTT

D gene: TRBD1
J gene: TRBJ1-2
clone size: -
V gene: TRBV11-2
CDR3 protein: CASSVDRGAGYTF
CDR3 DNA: TGTGCCAGCAGCGTGGACAGGGGTGCTGGCTACACCTTC

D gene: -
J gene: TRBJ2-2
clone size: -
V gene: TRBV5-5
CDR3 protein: CASGPYLVDTGELFF
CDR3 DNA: TGTGCCAGCGGCCCGTATTTGGTGGACACCGGGGAGCTGTTTTTT

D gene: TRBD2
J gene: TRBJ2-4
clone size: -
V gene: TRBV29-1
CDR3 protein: CSTWTSGRGGNIQYF
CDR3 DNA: TGCAGCACCTGGACTAGCGGGAGAGGAGGAAACATTCAGTACTTC

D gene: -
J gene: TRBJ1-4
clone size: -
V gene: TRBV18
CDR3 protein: CASSPGRRNEKLFF
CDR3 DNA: TGTGCCAGCTCACCGGGACGGAGAAATGAAAAACTGTTTTTT